This T cell receptor (beta chain) was sequenced for a study of T cell changes during pregnancy in multiple sclerosis (dated by TCRdb to about 2019). About the investigation overall: Changes in the T cell repertoire over the course of pregnancy were examined in this study in women with multiple sclerosis.

Of note for this clone: The antigen it binds to is not known. Base qualities were left out, and no much larger clone turns up one base away.

The CDR3 starts with the cysteine, ends with the phenylalanine, and has 11 residues. Only CDR3 DNA is held: 33 bases, read in frame from base 1. V loses 11 bases at its end and J loses 2 bases; junction bases beyond the gene matches: 2. CDR1 SGHVS and CDR2 FNYEAQ are derived from the germline V gene. The library was prepared using the immunoSEQ multiplex PCR assay. TCRdb retrieved this table from immuneACCESS and kept in-frame rearrangements only. Not all clones are present; in checked studies, unresolved V genes account for under half, and no reason is known for the remainder. This sample gives 20,000 or so clones in total; around nine tenths of them show up just once. The top ten hold roughly 6% of the sample.

The clonotype comes from a female donor in good health, enrolled as a control in a pregnancy study. The sequence is built from TRBV7-6 and TRBJ2-5; the junction holds 7 bases that match TRBD1. The starting material was CD8+ T cells from peripheral blood mononuclear cells, obtained after pregnancy. The DNA sequence follows: TGTGCCGGGGGACAGCAAGAGACCCAGTACTTC. The translation is CAGGQQETQYF.